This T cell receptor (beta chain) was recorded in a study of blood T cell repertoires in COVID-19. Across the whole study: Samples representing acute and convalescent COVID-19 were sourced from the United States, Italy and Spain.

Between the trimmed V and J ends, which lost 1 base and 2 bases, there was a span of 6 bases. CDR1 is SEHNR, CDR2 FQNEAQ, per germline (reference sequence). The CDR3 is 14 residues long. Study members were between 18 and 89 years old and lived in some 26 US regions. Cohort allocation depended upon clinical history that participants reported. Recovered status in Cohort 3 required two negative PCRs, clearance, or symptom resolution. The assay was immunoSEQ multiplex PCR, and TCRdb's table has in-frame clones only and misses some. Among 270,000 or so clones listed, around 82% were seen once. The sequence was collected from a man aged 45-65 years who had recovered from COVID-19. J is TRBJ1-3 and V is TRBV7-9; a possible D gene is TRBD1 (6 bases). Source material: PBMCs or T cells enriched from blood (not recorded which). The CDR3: CASSLGQAGNTIYF. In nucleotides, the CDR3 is TGTGCCAGCAGCTTAGGACAGGCTGGAAACACCATATATTTT.